What follows describes a single T cell receptor beta chain. Its antigen is unknown. The record has no base qualities; no much larger clone is one base away. Patients with a history of autoimmune disease or receiving systemic immunosuppression were excluded from the trial. In every dose cohort, peripheral blood was drawn for TCR sequencing at baseline, cycle 4 day 1, and cycle 7 day 1. The samples were drawn from a first-in-human, open-label, multicenter phase I dose-escalation trial of ivuxolimab. Adults with locally advanced or metastatic melanoma, renal cell, hepatocellular, or head and neck squamous cell carcinoma were enrolled in the trial. Before TCR sequencing, CD4+ T cells and CD8+ T cells from peripheral blood were sorted into separate populations. This entry is derived from a study of OX40 agonist ivuxolimab in advanced cancers. Notes on the research overall: Ivuxolimab, which targeted the costimulatory receptor OX40 (CD134), was an agonistic, fully human IgG2 monoclonal antibody. The paper describes the monotherapy dose-escalation part (N ≈ 51 patients) of the phase I trial of ivuxolimab. A male proportion of roughly 85% and a mean age of about 60 years, ranging from 23 to 79, were recorded for the dose-escalation cohort. Prior anti-PD-1, anti-PD-L1 or anti-CTLA-4 therapy was permitted, and checkpoint inhibitors had been received by roughly two fifths of dose-escalation patients. Intravenous ivuxolimab was administered to patients every 2 weeks at six dose levels: 0.01, 0.1, 0.3, 1.5, 3 and 10 mg/kg. Peripheral TCRbeta sequencing was intended to test whether TCR sequence diversity was altered and clonal T-cell expansion was caused by ivuxolimab. Partial responses occurred in three dose-escalation patients: two with cutaneous melanoma and one with hepatocellular carcinoma. Of the approximately 54 dose-escalation patients, hepatocellular carcinoma was present in about 19, melanoma in around 15, renal cell carcinoma in 9 and head and neck cancer in 9.

To sequence the TCRbeta CDR3 region, genomic DNA was isolated from the sorted cells. The immunoSEQ Assay was used to sequence the TCRbeta CDR3 regions. TCRdb carries this immuneACCESS record with in-frame sequences only. Its versions omit some clonotypes, under half of them owing to an unresolved V gene in the studies checked, with the rest unexplained. This sample is represented by over 35,000 clones; under 90% of them were singletons. The ten largest clones take up roughly 25% of the sample. What the authors observed across the whole study: Antigen specificity was not determined for the clonally expanded peripheral T cells. Partial responders in the 0.1-3.0 mg/kg groups had among the lowest normalized peripheral clonal expansion, especially among CD8+ T cells. At doses of 0.1 to 3.0 mg/kg, clonal expansion of both CD4+ and CD8+ blood T cells was observed from baseline to week 6. Low levels of normalized T-cell clonal expansion were also shown by some nonresponding patients. After ivuxolimab, CD8+ T cells had more expanded clones than CD4+ T cells on average.

The CDR3, from cysteine to phenylalanine, totals 15 residues. The read is trimmed to its CDR3 DNA, 45 bases read in frame from base 1. Taken from the germline V gene, the CDR1 and CDR2 loops are SNHLY and FYNNEI. Deletion took 3 bases off V and 4 bases off J, with a span of 15 bases between the germline ends. The receptor was derived from an adult with an advanced solid tumor such as melanoma, head and neck, liver or kidney cancer. The chain is made from TRBV2 and TRBJ1-2; possibly the D gene is TRBD1, per 5 matching bases. The sequencing used CD4+ or CD8+ T cells sorted from blood, collected in a trial of the OX40 agonist ivuxolimab. For the CDR3, the sequence is CASSDFPGGIYGYTF. DNA sequence: TGTGCCAGCAGTGACTTTCCTGGGGGAATCTATGGCTACACCTTC.